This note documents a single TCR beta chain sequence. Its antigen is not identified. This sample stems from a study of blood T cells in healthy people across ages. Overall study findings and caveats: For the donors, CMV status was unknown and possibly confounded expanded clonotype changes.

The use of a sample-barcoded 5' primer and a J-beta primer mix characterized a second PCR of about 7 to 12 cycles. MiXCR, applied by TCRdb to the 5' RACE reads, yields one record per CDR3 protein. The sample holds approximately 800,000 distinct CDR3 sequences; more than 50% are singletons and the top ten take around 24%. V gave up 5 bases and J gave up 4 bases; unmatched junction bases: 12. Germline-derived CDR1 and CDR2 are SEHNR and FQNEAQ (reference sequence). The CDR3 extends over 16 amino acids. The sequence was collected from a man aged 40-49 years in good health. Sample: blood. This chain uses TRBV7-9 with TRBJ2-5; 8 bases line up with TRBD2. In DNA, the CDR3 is TGTGCCAGCAGCCCTGAGCGGGTTCTAGCGGGAGAGACCCAGTACTTC. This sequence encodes CASSPERVLAGETQYF.